This T cell receptor beta chain is drawn from a study of cytomegalovirus exposure and HLA in healthy donors. Both 60 Vbeta primers and 13 Jbeta primers went into the PCR. Sequencing was performed with immunoSEQ multiplex PCR; in TCRdb, only in-frame clones are kept and a portion is missing. The sample contains around 40,000 clones, 75% to 90% of which appear only once. The germline V gene encodes CDR1 MDHEN and CDR2 SYDVKM. This CDR3 has 14 amino acids. Trimming took 4 bases from V and 3 from J, leaving 12 bases between them. Broader study findings: It was confirmed in vitro that three of the CMV-associated chains were specific for CMV antigens. Analysis was carried out at a later point, and it linked a missense DCLRE1C variant to TCR beta V- and J-gene trimming.

About this clone: Its antigen remains unknown.

The sequenced sample was PBMCs. The genes are TRBV28 and TRBJ2-5, with a weak D call TRBD2 (6 bases). The TCR was taken from a woman between 35 and 50 years old in good health and CMV-seropositive. DNA of the CDR3: TGTGCCAGCAGTTCCGATAGCGGAGAAGAGACCCAGTACTTC. Protein sequence: CASSSDSGEETQYF.